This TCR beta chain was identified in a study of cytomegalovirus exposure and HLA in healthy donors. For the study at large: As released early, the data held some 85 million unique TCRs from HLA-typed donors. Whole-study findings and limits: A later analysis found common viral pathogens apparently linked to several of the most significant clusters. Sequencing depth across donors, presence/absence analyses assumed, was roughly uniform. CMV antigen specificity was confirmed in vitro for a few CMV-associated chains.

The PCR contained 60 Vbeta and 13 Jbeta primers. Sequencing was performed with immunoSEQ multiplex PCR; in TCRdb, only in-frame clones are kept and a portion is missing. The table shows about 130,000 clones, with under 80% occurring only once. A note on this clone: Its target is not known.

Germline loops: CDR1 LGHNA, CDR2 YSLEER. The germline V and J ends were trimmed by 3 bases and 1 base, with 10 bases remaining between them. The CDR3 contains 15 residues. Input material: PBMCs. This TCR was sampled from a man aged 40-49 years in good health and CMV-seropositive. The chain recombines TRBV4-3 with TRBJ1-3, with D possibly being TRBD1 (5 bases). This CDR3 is CASSHSRGSGNTIYF. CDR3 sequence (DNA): TGCGCCAGCAGCCACTCCCGGGGGTCTGGAAACACCATATATTTT.